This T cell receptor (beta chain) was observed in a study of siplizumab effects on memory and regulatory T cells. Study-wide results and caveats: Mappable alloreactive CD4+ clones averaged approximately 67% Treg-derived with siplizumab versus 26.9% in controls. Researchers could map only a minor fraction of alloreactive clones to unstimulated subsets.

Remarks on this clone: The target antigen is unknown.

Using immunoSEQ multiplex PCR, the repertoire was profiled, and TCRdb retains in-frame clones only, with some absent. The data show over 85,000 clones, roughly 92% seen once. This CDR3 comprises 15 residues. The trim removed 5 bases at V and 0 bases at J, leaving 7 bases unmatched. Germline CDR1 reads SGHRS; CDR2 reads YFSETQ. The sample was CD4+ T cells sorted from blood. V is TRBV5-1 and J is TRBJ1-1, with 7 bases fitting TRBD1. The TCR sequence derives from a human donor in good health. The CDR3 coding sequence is TGCGCCAGCAGTCGGGGGGGACAGCTGAACACTGAAGCTTTCTTT. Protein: CASSRGGQLNTEAFF.